This note documents a single T cell receptor beta chain sequence. A much bigger clone sits one base away, suggesting this may be a read error. Since no conserved phenylalanine or tryptophan closes the CDR3, a read error is the likely cause. It was with previously described methods and listed TCR primers that bulk TCR libraries were made. Each CDR3 protein is one row after TCRdb ran MiXCR on the PCR reads. This sample has tens of thousands of distinct CDR3 sequences, with around 20% found just once. This specimen comes from a study of molecular identifiers for immune sequencing clone quantification. Germline V gene sequence: CDR1 LNHDA, CDR2 SQIVND (reference sequence). The CDR3 length is 13 residues. V gave up 2 bases and J gave up 1 base, with 5 bases separating them.

The sequence came from a human donor in good health. Some libraries in this study had Jurkat cell RNA spiked in. The gene calls are TRBV19 and TRBJ1-1; D gene unclear. Material: naive CD8+ T cells from blood, with Jurkat cell RNA spiked in. As for subset: FACS-sorted CD8+CD4-CCR7+CD45RA+ naive T cells. The CDR3 loop reads CASSISENTEAFS. The CDR3 DNA follows: TGTGCCAGTAGTATAAGTGAGAACACTGAAGCTTTCTCT.